This is a list of T cell receptor beta chains from one sample in a study of cytomegalovirus exposure and HLA in healthy donors. The method was immunoSEQ multiplex PCR; TCRdb's version includes in-frame clones alone and lacks a portion of them. The sample contains about 120,000 clones, approximately 89% of which appear only once. Sequences were obtained from PBMCs. These receptors originate from a woman between 18 and 29 years old in good health and CMV-seronegative. CDR3s include the opening cysteine and the closing phenylalanine or tryptophan. Each record gives: V gene, J gene, clone size, D gene, CDR3 DNA, CDR3 protein. The D gene is left open where the match is weak. Part of the rows lack a size; the others show once, few, many or a class for expanded clones.

v_gene: TRBV4-3
j_gene: TRBJ2-1
abundance: NA
d_gene: TRBD2
CDR3nt: TGCGCCAGCAGCCGCCTTACCGGGACTAGCTTCCATGAGCAGTTCTTC
CDR3aa: CASSRLTGTSFHEQFF

v_gene: TRBV6-6
j_gene: TRBJ1-5
abundance: NA
d_gene: NA
CDR3nt: TGTGCCAGCTGGCAGGGTGAATATAGCAATCAGCCCCAGCATTTT
CDR3aa: CASWQGEYSNQPQHF

v_gene: TRBV5-1
j_gene: TRBJ1-1
abundance: NA
d_gene: NA
CDR3nt: TGCGCCAGCAGGCCCAGGGCCGTGAACACTGAAGCTTTCTTT
CDR3aa: CASRPRAVNTEAFF

v_gene: TRBV27
j_gene: TRBJ2-1
abundance: NA
d_gene: TRBD2
CDR3nt: TGTGCCAGCAGTTCCCTCCAGGGAGCGGGATTCATATACAATGAGCAGTTCTTC
CDR3aa: CASSSLQGAGFIYNEQFF

v_gene: TRBV5-6
j_gene: TRBJ2-7
abundance: NA
d_gene: TRBD1
CDR3nt: TGTGCCAGCAGCTTTTCCGTACAGGGGACCCACGAGCAGTACTTC
CDR3aa: CASSFSVQGTHEQYF

v_gene: TRBV19
j_gene: TRBJ2-1
abundance: NA
d_gene: TRBD2
CDR3nt: TGTGCCAGTAGTACCCTAGCGGGAGGGCCAGTCAATGAGCAGTTCTTC
CDR3aa: CASSTLAGGPVNEQFF

v_gene: TRBV28
j_gene: TRBJ1-1
abundance: NA
d_gene: NA
CDR3nt: TGTGCCGCGCGGGAGCTGAACACTGAAGCTTTCTTT
CDR3aa: CAARELNTEAFF

v_gene: TRBV7-9
j_gene: TRBJ2-5
abundance: NA
d_gene: TRBD1
CDR3nt: TGTGCCAGCAGCACCCAACCGGGACAGGGTCAAGAGACCCAGTACTTC
CDR3aa: CASSTQPGQGQETQYF

v_gene: TRBV13
j_gene: TRBJ2-3
abundance: once
d_gene: NA
CDR3nt: TGTGCCAGCAGCCCGCCTGACAGAGTATTCACAGATACGCAGTATTTT
CDR3aa: CASSPPDRVFTDTQYF

v_gene: TRBV25-1
j_gene: TRBJ1-2
abundance: NA
d_gene: TRBD1
CDR3nt: TGTGCCAGCAGTGAACCTCCCGGACAGGGAATCGATGGCTACACCTTC
CDR3aa: CASSEPPGQGIDGYTF